The T cell receptor beta chain under discussion was sequenced for a study of T cell responses to AZD1222 COVID-19 vaccine. Findings of the study overall: AZD1222 recipients seropositive at baseline numbered only 6 or 7. Close to half of spike-specific TCRs reportedly recognize unmutated variant regions.

Germline CDR1 is DFQATT and CDR2 is SNEGSKA (reference sequence). The CDR3 loop spans 14 amino acids. Trimming removed 3 bases from V and 4 bases from J; junction bases left unmatched: 5. Method: immunoSEQ multiplex PCR; TCRdb's copy keeps in-frame clones and lacks some. The repertoire holds roughly 100,000 clones, with around 86% as singletons. With regard to this clone: Its antigen is unknown.

This receptor was identified in an adult who received the MenACWY meningococcal vaccine as a control. This chain links TRBV20-1 with TRBJ2-1; 8 bases are a match to TRBD2. The sample was peripheral blood, taken 28 days after the second dose of the MenACWY control vaccine. Here the CDR3 reads CSASIQRGYNEQFF. CDR3 nucleotide sequence: TGCAGTGCTAGTATCCAGCGGGGGTACAATGAGCAGTTCTTC.